This T cell receptor (beta chain) was observed in a study of blood T cell repertoires in COVID-19. Looking at the study overall: Samples came from the United States, Italy and Spain, spanning acute and convalescent COVID-19. T cells, B-cell-depleted T cells, or PBMCs provided the cDNA or gDNA that served as material.

This CDR3 has 12 amino acids. Looked up from germline, CDR1 is SNHLY and CDR2 is FYNNEI. The germline V and J ends were trimmed by 8 bases and 6 bases, with 13 bases remaining between them. Per the study methods: Counts of nucleated cells, estimated from reference gene primer amplification, were obtained. Assay: immunoSEQ multiplex PCR; the TCRdb copy retains only in-frame clones and omits some. That table is the source of V, J and clone size, and D and trimming were worked out from the DNA. The sample has 140,000 or so clones; around 81% are singletons. This clone appeared a single time. The specimen was peripheral blood. The clonotype originates from a human donor in a cohort sampled during active COVID-19. The genes are TRBV2 and TRBJ1-2, with D unclear. The CDR3 protein is CASEQRVNGYTF. In nucleotides, the CDR3 is TGTGCCAGCGAACAGCGGGTTAATGGCTACACCTTC.